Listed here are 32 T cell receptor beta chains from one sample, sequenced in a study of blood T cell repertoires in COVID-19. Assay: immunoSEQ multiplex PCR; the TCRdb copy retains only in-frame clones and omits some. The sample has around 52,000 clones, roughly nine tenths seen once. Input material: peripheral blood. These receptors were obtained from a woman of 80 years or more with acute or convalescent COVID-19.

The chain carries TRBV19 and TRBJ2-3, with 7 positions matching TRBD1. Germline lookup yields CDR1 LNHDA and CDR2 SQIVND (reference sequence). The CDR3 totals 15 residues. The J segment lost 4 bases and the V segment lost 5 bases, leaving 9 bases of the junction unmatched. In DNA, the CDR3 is TGTGCCAGTAGTCCCTCCAGGGGGTTCGCAGATACGCAGTATTTT. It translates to CASSPSRGFADTQYF.

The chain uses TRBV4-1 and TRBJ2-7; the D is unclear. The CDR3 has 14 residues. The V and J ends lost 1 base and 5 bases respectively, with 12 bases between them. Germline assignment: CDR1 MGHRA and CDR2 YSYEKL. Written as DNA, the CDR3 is TGCGCCAGCAGCCAAGGAAGAGCTACCCACGAGCAGTACTTC. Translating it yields CASSQGRATHEQYF.

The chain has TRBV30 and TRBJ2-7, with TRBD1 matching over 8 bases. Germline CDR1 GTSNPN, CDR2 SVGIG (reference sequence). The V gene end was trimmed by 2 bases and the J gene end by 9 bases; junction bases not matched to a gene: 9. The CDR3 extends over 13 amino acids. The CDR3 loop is CAWSRTGRGGQYV. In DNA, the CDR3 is TGTGCCTGGAGTCGGACAGGGCGGGGCGGGCAGTACGTC.

The DNA for the CDR3 is TGTGCCAGCAGCCAAGTCCAGGGCCCCGTCCATGGCTACACCTTC. Amino acid sequence: CASSQVQGPVHGYTF. V gene TRBV3-1 (or the pseudogene TRBV3-2) combines with J gene TRBJ1-2, with a tentative D call TRBD1 (5 bases). This CDR3 is built from 15 residues. Per germline, CDR1 LGHDT and CDR2 YNNKEL (reference sequence). Trimming cost V 1 base and J 6 bases, with 15 bases left between them.

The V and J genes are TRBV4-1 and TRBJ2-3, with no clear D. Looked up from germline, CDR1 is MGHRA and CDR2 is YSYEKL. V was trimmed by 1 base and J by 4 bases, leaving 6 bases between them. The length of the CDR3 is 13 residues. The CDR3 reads CASSQATADTQYF. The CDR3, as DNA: TGCGCCAGCAGCCAAGCTACGGCAGATACGCAGTATTTT.

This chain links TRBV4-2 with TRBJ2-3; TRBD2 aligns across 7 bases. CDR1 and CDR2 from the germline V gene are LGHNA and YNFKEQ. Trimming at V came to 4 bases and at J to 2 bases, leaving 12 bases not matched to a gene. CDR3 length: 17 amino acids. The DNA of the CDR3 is TGTGCCAGCAGCCCCAAACCGCCGGGACTACCCACAGATACGCAGTATTTT. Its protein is CASSPKPPGLPTDTQYF.

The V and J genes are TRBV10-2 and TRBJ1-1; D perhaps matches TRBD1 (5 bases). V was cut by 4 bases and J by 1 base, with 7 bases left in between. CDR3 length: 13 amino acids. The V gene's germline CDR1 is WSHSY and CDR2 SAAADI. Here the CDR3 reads CASSAGQNTEAFF. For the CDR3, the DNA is TGCGCCAGCAGTGCAGGGCAGAACACTGAAGCTTTCTTT.

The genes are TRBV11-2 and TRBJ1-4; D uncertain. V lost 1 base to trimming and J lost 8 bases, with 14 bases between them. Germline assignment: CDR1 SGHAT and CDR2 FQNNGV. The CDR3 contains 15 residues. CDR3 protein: CASSLGSGGWEKLFF. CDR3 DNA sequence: TGTGCCAGCAGCTTAGGGTCAGGAGGTTGGGAAAAACTGTTTTTT.

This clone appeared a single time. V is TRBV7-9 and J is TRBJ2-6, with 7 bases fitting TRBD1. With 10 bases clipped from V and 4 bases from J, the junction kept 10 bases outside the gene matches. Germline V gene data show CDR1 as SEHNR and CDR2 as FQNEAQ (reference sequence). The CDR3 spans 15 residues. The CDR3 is CATTKGATGANVLTF. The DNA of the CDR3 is TGTGCCACCACAAAGGGGGCTACAGGGGCCAACGTCCTGACTTTC.

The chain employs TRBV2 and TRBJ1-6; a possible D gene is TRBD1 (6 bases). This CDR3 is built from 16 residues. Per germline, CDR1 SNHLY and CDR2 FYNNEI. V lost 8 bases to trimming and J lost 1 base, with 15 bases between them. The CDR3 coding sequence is TGTGCCAGCCGAGGGGGGGTTTCATCCTATAATTCACCCCTCCACTTT. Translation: CASRGGVSSYNSPLHF.

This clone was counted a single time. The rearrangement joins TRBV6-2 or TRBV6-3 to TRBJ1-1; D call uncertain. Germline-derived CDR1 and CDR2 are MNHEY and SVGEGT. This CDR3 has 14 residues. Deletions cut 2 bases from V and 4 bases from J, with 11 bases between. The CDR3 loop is CASSYLVQGTEAFF. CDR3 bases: TGTGCCAGCAGTTACCTAGTTCAAGGCACTGAAGCTTTCTTT.

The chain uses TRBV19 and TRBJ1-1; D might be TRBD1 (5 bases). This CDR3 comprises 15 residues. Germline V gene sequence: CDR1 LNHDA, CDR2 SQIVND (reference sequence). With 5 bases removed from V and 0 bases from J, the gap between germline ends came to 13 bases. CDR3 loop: CASSVGGGLNTEAFF. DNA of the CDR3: TGTGCCAGTAGTGTCGGGGGAGGACTGAACACTGAAGCTTTCTTT.

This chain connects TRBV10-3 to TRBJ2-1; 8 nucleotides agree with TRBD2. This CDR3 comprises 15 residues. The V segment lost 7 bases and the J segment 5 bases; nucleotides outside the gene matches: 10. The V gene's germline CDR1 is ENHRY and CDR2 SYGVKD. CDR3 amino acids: CAIKGEAGVDNEQFF. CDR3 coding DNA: TGTGCCATCAAGGGTGAAGCGGGGGTGGACAATGAGCAGTTCTTC.

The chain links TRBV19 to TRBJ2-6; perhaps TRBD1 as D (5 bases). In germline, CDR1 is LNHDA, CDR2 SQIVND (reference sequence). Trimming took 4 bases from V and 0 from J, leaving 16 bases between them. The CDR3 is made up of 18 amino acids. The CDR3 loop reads CASSTTGLFFSGANVLTF. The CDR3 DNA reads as TGTGCCAGTAGTACTACAGGTCTTTTCTTCTCTGGGGCCAACGTCCTGACTTTC.

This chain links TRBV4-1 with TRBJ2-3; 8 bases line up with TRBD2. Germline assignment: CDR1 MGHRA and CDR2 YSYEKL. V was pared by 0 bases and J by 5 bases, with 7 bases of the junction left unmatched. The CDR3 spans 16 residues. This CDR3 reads CASSQDLRGVGDTQYF. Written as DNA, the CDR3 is TGCGCCAGCAGCCAAGATTTGCGGGGGGTTGGAGATACGCAGTATTTT.

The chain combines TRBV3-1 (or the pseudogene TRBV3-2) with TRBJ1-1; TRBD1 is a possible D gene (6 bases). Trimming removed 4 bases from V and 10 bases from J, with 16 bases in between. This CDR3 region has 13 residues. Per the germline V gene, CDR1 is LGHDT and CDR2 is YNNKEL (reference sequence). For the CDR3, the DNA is TGTGCCAGCAGCCCCCGGGACACTGAAAGAGCTTTCTTT. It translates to CASSPRDTERAFF.

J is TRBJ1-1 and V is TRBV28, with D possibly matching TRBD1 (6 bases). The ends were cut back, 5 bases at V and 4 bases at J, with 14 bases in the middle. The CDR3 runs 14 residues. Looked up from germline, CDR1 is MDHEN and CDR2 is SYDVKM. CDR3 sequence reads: CASSQLDRPTEAFF. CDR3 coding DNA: TGTGCCAGCAGTCAGCTCGACAGGCCCACTGAAGCTTTCTTT.

Written as DNA, the CDR3 is TGTGCCAGCAGTGTCCAGCAAGAGACCCAGTACTTC. Translating it yields CASSVQQETQYF. The chain combines TRBV2 with TRBJ2-5, with no clear D. Germline loops: CDR1 SNHLY, CDR2 FYNNEI. Between the trimmed V and J ends, which lost 4 bases and 2 bases, there was a span of 5 bases. This CDR3 spans 12 amino acids.

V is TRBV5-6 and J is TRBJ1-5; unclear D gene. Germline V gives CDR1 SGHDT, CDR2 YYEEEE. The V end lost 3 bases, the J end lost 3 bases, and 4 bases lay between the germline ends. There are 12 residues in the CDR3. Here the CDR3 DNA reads TGTGCCAGCAGCTCGGTCAATCAGCCCCAGCATTTT. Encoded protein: CASSSVNQPQHF.

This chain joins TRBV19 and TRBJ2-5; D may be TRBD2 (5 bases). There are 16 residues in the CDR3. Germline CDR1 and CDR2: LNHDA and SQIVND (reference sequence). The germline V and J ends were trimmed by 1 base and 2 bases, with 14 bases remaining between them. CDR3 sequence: CASSIAASGNQETQYF. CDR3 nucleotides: TGTGCCAGTAGTATAGCCGCCTCGGGGAATCAAGAGACCCAGTACTTC. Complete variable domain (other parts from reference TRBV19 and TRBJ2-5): DGGITQSPKYLFRKEGQNVTLSCEQNLNHDAMYWYRQDPGQGLRLIYYSQIVNDFQKGDIAEGYSVSREKKESFPLTVTSAQKNPTAFYLCASSIAASGNQETQYFGPGTRLLVL.

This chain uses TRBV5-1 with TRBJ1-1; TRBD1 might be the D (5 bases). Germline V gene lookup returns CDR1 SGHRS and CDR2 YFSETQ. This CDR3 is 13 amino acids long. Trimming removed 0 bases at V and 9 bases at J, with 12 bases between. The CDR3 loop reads CASSLAGWSQAFF. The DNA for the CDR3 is TGCGCCAGCAGCTTGGCAGGGTGGTCGCAAGCTTTCTTT.

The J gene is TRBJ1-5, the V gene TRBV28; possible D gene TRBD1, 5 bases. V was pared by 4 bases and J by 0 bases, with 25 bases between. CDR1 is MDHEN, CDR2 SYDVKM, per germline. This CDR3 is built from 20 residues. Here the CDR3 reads CASSSPWGDRSSYSNQPQHF. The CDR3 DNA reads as TGTGCCAGCAGTTCACCTTGGGGGGACCGCAGCTCCTATAGCAATCAGCCCCAGCATTTT. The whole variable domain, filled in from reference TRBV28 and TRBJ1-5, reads DVKVTQSSRYLVKRTGEKVFLECVQDMDHENMFWYRQDPGLGLRLIYFSYDVKMKEKGDIPEGYSVSREKKERFSLILESASTNQTSMYLCASSSPWGDRSSYSNQPQHFGDGTRLSIL.

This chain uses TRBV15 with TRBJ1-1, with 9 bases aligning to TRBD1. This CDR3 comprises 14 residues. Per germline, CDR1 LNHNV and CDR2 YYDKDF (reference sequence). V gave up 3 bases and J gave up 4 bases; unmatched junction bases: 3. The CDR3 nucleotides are TGTGCCACCAGCAGGGACAGGGGATTCACTGAAGCTTTCTTT. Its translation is CATSRDRGFTEAFF.

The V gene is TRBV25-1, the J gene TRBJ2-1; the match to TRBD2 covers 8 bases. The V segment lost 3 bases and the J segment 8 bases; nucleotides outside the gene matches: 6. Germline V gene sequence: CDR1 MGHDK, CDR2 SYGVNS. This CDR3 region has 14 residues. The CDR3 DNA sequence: TGTGCCAGCAGTGATAGGTGGCGGGGGGATGAGCAGTTCTTC. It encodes CASSDRWRGDEQFF.

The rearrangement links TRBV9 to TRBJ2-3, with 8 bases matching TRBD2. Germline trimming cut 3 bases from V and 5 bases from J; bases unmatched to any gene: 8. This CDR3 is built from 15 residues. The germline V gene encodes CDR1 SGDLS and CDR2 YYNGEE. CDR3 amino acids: CASSATSERGDTQYF. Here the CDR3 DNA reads TGTGCCAGCAGCGCGACTAGCGAAAGGGGAGATACGCAGTATTTT.

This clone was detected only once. CDR3 DNA: TGCAGCGTTGATGGACAGCTGAACACCGGGGAGCTGTTTTTT. Translation: CSVDGQLNTGELFF. The chain combines TRBV29-1 with TRBJ2-2, with a weak D call TRBD1 (6 bases). The CDR3 has 14 residues. Trimming pared 3 bases from V and 1 base from J, leaving 9 bases between. Looked up from germline, CDR1 is SQVTM and CDR2 is ANQGSEA.

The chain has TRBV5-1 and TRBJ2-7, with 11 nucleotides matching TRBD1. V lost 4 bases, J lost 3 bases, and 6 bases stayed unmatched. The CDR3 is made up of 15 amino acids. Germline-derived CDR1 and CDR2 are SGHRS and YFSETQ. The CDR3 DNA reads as TGCGCCAGCAGCCCGGGACAGGGGGTTTACTACGAGCAGTACGTC. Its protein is CASSPGQGVYYEQYV.

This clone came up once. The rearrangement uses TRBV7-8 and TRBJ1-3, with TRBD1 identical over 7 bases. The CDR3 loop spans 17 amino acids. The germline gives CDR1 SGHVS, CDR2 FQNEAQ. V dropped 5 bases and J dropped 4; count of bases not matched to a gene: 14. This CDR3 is CASSPRQGFSGGNTIYF. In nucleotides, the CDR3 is TGTGCCAGCAGCCCCAGACAGGGATTTTCTGGAGGAAACACCATATATTTT.

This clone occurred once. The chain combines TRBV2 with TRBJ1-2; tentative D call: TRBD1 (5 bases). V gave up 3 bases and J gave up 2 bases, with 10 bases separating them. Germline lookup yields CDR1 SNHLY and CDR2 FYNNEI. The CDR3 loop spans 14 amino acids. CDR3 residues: CASSDGRANYGYTF. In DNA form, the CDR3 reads TGTGCCAGCAGTGACGGCAGGGCGAACTATGGCTACACCTTC.

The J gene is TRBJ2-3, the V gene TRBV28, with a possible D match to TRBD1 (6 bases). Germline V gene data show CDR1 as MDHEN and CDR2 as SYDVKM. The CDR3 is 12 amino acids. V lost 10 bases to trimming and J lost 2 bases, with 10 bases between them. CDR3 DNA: TGTGCCACCGGACAGAACACAGATACGCAGTATTTT. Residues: CATGQNTDTQYF.

DNA for the CDR3: TGTGCCAGTCTTGAAACAGGGGCATCACCCCTCCACTTT. This sequence encodes CASLETGASPLHF. The chain joins TRBV19 to TRBJ1-6, with 7 nucleotides matching TRBD1. Trimming cost V 8 bases and J 10 bases; bases outside gene matches: 8. This CDR3 is 13 amino acids long. Germline V gives CDR1 LNHDA, CDR2 SQIVND (reference sequence).

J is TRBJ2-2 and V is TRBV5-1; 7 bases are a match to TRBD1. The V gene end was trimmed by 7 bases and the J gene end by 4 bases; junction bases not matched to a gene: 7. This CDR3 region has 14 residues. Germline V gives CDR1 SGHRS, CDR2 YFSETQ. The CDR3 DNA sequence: TGCGCCAGCGATTCGGGACAGCTCACCGGGGAGCTGTTTTTT. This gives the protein CASDSGQLTGELFF.